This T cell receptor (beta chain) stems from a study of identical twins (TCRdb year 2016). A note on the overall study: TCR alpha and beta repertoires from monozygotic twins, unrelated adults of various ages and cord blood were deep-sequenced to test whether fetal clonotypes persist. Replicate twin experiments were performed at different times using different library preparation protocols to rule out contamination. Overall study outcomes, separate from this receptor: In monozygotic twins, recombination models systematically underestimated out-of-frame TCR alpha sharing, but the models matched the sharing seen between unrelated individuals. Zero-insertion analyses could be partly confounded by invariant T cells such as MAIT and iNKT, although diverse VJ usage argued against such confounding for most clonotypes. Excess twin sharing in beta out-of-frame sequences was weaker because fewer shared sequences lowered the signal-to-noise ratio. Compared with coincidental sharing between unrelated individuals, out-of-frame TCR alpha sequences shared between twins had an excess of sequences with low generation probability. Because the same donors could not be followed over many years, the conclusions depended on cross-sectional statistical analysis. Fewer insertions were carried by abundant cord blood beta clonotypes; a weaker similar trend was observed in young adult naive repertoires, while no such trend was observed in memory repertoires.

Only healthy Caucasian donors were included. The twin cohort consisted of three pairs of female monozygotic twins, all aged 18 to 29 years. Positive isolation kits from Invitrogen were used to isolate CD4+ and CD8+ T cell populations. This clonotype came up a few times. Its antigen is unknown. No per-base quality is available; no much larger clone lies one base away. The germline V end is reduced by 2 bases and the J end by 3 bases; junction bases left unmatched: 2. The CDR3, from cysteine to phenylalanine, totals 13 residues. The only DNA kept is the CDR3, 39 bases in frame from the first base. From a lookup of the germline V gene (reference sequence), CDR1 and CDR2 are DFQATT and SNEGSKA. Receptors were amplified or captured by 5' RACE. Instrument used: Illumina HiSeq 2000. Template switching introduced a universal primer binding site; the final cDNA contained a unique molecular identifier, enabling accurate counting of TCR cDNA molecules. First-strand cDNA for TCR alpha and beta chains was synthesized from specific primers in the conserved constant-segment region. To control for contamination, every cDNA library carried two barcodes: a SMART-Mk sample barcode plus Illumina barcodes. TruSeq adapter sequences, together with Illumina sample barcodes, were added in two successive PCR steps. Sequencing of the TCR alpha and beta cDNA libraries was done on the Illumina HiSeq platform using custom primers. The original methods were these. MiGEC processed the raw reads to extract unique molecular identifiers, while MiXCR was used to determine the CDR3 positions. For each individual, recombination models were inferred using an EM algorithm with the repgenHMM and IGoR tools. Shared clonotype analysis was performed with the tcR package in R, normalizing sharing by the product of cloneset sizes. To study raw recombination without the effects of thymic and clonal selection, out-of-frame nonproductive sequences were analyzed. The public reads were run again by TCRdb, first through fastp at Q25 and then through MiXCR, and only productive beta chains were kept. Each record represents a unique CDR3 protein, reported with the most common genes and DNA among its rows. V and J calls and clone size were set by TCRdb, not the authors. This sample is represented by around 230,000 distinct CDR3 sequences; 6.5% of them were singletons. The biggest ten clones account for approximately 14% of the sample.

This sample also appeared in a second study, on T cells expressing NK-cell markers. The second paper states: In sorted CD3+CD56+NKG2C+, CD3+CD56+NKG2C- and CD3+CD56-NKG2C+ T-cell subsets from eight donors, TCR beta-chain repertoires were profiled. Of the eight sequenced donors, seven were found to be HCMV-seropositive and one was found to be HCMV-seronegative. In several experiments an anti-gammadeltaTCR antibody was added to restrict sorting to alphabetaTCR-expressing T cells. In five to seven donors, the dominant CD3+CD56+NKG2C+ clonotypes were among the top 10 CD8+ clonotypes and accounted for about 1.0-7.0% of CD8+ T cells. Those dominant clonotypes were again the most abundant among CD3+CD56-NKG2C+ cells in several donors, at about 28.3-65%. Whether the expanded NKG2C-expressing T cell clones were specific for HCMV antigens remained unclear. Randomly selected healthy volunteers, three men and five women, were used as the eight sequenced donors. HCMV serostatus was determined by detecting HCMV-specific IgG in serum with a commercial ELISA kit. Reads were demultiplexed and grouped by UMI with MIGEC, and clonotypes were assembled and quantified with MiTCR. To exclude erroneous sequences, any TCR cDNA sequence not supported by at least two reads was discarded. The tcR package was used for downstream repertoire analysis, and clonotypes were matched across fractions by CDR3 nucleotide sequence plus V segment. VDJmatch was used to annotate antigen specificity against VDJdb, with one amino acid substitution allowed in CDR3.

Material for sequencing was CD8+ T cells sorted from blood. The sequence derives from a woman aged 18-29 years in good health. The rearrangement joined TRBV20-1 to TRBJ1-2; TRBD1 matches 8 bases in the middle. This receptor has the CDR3 CSARPTGDYGYTF. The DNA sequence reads TGCAGTGCTAGACCGACAGGGGACTATGGCTACACCTTC.